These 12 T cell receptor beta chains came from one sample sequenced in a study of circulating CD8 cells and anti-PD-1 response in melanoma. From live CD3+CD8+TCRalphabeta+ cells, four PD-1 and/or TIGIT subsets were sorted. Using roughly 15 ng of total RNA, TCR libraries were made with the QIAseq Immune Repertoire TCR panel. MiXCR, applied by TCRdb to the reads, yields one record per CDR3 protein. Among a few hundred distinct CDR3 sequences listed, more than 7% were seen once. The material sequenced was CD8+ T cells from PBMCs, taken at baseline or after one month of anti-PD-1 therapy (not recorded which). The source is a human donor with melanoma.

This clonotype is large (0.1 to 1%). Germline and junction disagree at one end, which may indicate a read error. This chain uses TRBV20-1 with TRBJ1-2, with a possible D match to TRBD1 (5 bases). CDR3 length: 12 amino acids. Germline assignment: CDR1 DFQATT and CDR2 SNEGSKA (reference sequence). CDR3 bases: TGCAGTGCTAGAGAGCGGCAGGGAAAGGACCCGTTC. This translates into CSARERQGKDPF.

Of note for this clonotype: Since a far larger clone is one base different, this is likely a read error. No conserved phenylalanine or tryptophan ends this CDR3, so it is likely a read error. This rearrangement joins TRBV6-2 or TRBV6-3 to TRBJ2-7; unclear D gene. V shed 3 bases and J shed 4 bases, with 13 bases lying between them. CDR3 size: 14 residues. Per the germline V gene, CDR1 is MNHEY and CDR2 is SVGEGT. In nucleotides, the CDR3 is TGTGCCAGCAGTTATGGCAGGAAACCTTACGAGCAGTACTCC. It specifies CASSYGRKPYEQYS.

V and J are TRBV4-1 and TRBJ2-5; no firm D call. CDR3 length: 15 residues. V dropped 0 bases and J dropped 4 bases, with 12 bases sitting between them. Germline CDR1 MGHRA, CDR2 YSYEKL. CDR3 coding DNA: TGCGCCAGCAGCCAAGATCGTAGGGCAGGAGAGACCCAGTACTTC. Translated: CASSQDRRAGETQYF.

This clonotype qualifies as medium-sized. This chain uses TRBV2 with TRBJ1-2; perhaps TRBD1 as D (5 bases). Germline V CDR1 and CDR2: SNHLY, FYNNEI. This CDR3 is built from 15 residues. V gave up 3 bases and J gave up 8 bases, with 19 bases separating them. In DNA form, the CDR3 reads TGTGCCAGCAGTGACGGGCCGGGGGGTCGAGCCGGCTACACCTTC. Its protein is CASSDGPGGRAGYTF.

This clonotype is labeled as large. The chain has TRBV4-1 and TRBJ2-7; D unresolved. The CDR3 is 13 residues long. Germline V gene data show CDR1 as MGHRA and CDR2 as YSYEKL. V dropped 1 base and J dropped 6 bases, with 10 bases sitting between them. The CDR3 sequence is CASSQVFPREQYF. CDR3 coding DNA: TGCGCCAGCAGCCAAGTCTTTCCCCGCGAGCAGTACTTC.

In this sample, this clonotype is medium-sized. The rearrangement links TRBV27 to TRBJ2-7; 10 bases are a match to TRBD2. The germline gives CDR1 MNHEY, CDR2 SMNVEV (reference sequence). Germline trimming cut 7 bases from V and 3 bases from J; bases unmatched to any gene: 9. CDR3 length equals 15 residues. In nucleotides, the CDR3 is TGTGCCAGCACCTCAACTAGCGGGACCCGCTACGAGCAGTACTTC. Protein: CASTSTSGTRYEQYF.

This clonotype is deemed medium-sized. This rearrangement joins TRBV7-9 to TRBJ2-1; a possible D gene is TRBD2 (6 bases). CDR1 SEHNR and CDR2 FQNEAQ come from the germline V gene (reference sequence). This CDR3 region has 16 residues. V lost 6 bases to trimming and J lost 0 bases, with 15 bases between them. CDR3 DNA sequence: TGTGCCAGCAGTGATACGCGGGGCAGCTCCTACAATGAGCAGTTCTTC. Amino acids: CASSDTRGSSYNEQFF.

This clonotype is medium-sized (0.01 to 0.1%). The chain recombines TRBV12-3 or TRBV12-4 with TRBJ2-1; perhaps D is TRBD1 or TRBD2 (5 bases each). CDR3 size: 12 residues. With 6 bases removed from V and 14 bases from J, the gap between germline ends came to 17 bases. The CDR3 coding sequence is TGTGCCAGCAGGTCCGGGGCCCTGGCGAAGTTCTTC. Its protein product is CASRSGALAKFF.

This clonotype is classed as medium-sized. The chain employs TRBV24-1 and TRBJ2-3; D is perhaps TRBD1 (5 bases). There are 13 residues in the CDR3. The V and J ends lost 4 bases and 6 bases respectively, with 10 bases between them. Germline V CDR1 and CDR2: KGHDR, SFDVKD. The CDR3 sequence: CATSESGSDTQYF. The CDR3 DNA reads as TGTGCCACCAGTGAGTCAGGGTCCGATACGCAGTATTTT.

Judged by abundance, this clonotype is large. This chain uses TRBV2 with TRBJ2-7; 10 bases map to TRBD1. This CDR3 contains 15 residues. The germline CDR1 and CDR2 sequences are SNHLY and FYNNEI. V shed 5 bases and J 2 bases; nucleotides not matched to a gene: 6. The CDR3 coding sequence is TGTGCCAGCAGTCCCCGGGACAGGGGCACCTACGAGCAGTACTTC. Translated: CASSPRDRGTYEQYF.

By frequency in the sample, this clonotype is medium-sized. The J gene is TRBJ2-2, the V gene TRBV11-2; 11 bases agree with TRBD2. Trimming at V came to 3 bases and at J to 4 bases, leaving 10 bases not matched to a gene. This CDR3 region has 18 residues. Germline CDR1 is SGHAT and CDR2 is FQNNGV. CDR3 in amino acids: CASSFPTSGARSTGELFF. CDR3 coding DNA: TGTGCCAGCAGCTTCCCGACTAGCGGGGCCAGGAGCACCGGGGAGCTGTTTTTT.

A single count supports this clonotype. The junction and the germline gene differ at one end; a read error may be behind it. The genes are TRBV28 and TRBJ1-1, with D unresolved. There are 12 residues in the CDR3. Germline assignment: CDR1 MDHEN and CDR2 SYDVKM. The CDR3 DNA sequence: TGTACCAGCAGCCAGAGACCGCACGAAGCTCTCTTT. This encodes CTSSQRPHEALF.